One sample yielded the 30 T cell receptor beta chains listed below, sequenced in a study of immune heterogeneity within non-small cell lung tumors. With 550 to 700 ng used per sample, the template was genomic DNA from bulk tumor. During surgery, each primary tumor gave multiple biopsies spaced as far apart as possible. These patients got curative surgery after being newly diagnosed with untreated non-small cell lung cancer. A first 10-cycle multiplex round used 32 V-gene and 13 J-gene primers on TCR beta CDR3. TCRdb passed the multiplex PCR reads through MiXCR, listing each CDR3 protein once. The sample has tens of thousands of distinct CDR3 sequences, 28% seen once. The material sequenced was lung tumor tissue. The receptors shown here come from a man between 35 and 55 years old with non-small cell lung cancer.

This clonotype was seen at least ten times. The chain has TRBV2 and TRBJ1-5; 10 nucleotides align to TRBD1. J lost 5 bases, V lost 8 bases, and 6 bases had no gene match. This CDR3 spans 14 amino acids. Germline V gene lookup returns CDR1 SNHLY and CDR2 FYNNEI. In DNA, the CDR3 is TGTGCCAGCTCGGGACAGGGGACCTATCAGCCCCAGCATTTT. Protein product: CASSGQGTYQPQHF.

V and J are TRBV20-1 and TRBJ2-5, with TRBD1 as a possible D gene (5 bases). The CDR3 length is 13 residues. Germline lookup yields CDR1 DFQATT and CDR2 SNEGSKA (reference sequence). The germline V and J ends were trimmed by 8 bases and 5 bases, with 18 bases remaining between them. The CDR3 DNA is TGCAGTTCCCTCGGACAAGTAGATGAGACCCAGTACTTC. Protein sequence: CSSLGQVDETQYF.

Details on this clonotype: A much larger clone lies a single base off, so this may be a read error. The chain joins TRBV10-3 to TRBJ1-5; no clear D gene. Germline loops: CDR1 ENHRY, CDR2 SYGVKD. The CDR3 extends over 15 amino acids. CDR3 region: CSISDGGRTNQPQHF. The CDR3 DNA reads TGTTCCATCAGTGACGGCGGCAGGACGAATCAGCCCCAGCATTTT.

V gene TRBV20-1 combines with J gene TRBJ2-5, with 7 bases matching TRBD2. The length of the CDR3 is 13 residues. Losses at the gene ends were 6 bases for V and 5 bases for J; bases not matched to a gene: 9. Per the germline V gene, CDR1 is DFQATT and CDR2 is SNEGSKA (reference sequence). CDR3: CSAGTTWGETQYF. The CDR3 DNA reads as TGCAGTGCGGGGACTACCTGGGGGGAGACCCAGTACTTC.

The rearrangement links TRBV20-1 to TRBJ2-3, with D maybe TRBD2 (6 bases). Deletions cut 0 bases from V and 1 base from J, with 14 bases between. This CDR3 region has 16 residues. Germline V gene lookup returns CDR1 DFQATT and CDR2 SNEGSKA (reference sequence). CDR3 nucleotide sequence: TGCAGTGCTAGAGATCTCTGGGGGGAGGGCACAGATACGCAGTATTTT. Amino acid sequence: CSARDLWGEGTDTQYF.

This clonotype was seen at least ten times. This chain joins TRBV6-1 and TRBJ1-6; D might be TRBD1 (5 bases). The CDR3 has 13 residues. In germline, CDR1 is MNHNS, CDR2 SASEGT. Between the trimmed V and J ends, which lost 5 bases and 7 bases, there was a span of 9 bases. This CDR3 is CASSWDGNSPLHF. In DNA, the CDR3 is TGTGCCAGCAGTTGGGACGGAAATTCACCCCTCCACTTT.

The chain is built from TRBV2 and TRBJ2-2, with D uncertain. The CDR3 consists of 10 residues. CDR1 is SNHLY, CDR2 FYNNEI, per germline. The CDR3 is CGRYTGELFF. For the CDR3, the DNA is TGTGGCAGATACACCGGGGAGCTGTTTTTT.

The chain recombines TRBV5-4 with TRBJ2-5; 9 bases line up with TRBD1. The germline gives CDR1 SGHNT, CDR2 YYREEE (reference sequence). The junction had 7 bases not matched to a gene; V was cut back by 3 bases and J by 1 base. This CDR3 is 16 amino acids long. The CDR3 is CASSSPGQGLQETQYF. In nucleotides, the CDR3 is TGTGCCAGCAGCTCCCCGGGACAGGGTCTCCAAGAGACCCAGTACTTC.

CDR3 in amino acids: CASSVLPRGAAEAFF. In DNA, the CDR3 is TGTGCCAGCAGCGTCCTCCCCCGGGGGGCCGCTGAAGCTTTCTTT. The chain has TRBV11-2 and TRBJ1-1; weak D call: TRBD1 (6 bases). From germline, CDR1 is SGHAT and CDR2 FQNNGV. The CDR3 is made up of 15 amino acids. V was pared by 5 bases and J by 6 bases, with 19 bases between.

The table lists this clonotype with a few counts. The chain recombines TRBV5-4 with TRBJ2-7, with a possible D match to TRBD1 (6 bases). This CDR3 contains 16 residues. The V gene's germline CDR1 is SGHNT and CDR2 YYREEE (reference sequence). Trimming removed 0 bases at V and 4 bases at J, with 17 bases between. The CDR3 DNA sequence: TGTGCCAGCAGCTTGGGGACCCCAGGGGCTGGGTACGAGCAGTACTTC. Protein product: CASSLGTPGAGYEQYF.

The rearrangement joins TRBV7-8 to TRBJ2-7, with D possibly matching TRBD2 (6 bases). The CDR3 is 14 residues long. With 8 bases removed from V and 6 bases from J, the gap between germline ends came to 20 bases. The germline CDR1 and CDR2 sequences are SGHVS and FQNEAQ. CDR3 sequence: CASGPHAGKGEQYF. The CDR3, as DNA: TGTGCCAGCGGCCCTCATGCGGGAAAGGGCGAGCAGTACTTC.

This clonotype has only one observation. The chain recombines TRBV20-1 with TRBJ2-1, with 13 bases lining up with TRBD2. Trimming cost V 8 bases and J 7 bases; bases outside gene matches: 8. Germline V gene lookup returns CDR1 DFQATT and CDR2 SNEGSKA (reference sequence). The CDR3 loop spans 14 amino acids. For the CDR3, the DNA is TGCAGTACCAGAACTAGCGGGAGGGGGAATGAGCAGTTCTTC. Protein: CSTRTSGRGNEQFF.

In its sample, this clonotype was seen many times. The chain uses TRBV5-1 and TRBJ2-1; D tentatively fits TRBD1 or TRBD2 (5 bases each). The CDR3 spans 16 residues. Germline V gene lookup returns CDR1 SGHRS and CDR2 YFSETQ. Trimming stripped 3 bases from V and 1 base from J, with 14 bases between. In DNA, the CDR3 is TGCGCCAGCAGCTGGCCCGGGACGGAATCCTACAATGAGCAGTTCTTC. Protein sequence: CASSWPGTESYNEQFF.

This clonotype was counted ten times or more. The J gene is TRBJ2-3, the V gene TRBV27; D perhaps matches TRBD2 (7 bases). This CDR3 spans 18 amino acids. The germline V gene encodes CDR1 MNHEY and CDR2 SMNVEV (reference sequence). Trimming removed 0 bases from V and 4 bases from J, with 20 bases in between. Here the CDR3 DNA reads TGTGCCAGCAGTTTATCGATGGGAGGGGGGGTACTACCAGATACGCAGTATTTT. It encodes CASSLSMGGGVLPDTQYF.

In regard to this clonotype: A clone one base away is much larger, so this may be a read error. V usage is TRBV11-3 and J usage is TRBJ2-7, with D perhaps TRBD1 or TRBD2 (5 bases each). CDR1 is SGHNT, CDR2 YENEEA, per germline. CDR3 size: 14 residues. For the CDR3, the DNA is TGTGCCATCAGCCCAGGGACGGTCTCCTACGAGCAGTACTTC. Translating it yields CAISPGTVSYEQYF.

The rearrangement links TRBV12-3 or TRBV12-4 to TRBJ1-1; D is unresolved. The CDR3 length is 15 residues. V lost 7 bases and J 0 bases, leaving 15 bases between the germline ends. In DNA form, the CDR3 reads TGTGCCAGCACCCAGGCAGGAGGTATGAACACTGAAGCTTTCTTT. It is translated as CASTQAGGMNTEAFF.

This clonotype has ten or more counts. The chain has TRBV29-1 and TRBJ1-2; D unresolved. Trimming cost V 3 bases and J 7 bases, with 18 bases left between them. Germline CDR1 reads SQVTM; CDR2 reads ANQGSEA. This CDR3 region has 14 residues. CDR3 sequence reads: CSVDVGLNGGGYTF. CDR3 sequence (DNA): TGCAGCGTTGACGTCGGGTTGAATGGCGGTGGCTACACCTTC.

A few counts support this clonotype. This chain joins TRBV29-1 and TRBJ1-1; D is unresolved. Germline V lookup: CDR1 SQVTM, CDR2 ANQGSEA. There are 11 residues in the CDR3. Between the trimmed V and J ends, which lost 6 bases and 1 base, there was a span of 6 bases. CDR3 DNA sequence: TGCAGCGTCTCGAGGAACACTGAAGCTTTCTTT. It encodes CSVSRNTEAFF.

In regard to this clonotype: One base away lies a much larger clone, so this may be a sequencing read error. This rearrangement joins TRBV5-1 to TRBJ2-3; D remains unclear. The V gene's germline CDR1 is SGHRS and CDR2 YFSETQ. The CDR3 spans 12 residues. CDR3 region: CAISYDLGTQYF. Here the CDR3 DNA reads TGCGCCATCAGCTACGACCTGGGTACGCAGTATTTT.

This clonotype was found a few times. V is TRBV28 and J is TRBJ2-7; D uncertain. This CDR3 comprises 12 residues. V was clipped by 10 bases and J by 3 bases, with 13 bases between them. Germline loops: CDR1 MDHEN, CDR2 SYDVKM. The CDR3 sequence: CATNSPRYEQYF. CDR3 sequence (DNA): TGTGCCACCAACTCCCCGCGCTACGAGCAGTACTTC.

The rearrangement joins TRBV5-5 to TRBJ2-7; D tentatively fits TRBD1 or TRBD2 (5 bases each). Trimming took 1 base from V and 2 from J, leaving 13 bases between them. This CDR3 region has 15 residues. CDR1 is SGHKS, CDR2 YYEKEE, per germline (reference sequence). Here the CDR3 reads CASSLSGSPTYEQYF. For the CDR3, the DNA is TGTGCCAGCAGCTTGTCAGGGAGTCCAACCTACGAGCAGTACTTC.

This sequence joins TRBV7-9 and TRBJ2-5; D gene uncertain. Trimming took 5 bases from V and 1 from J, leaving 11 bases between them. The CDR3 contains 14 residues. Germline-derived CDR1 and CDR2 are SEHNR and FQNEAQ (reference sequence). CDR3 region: CASSRTWLQETQYF. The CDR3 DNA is TGTGCCAGCAGCAGGACGTGGCTCCAAGAGACCCAGTACTTC.

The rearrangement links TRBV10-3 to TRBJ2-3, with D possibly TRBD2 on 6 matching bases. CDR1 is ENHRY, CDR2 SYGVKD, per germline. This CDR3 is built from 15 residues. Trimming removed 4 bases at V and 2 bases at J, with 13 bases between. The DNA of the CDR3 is TGTGCCATCAGTGCTCGCGGGGTGACCACAGATACGCAGTATTTT. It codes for CAISARGVTTDTQYF.

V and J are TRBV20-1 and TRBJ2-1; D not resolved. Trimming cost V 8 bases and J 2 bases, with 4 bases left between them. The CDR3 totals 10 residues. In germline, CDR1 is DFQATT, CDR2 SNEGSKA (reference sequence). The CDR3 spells CSTTYNEQFF. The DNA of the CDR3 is TGCAGTACCACCTACAATGAGCAGTTCTTC.

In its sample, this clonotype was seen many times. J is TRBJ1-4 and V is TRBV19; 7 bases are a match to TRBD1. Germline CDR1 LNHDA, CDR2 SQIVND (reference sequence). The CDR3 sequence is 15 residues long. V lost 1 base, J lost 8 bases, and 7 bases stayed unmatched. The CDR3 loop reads CASSIGGGGEEKLFF. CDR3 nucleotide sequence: TGTGCCAGTAGTATAGGAGGGGGCGGGGAAGAAAAACTGTTTTTT.

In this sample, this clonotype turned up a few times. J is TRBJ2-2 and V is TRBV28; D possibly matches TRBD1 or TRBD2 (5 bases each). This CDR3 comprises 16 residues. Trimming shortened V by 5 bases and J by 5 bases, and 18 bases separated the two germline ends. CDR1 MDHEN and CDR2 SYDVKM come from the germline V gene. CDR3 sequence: CASSLTGQGRTGELFF. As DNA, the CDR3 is TGTGCCAGCAGTCTAACGGGGCAGGGAAGGACCGGGGAGCTGTTTTTT.

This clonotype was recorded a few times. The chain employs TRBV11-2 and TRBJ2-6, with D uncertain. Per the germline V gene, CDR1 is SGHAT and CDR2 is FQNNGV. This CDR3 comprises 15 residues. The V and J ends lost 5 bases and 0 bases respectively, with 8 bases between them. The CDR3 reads CASSHRGSGANVLTF. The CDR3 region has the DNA TGTGCCAGCAGCCACAGAGGCTCTGGGGCCAACGTCCTGACTTTC.

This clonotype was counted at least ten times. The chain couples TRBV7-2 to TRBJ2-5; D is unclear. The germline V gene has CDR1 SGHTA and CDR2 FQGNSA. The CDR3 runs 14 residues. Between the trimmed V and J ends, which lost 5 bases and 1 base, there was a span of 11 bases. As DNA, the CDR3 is TGTGCCAGCAGCCCCAGCCGCTCCCAAGAGACCCAGTACTTC. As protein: CASSPSRSQETQYF.

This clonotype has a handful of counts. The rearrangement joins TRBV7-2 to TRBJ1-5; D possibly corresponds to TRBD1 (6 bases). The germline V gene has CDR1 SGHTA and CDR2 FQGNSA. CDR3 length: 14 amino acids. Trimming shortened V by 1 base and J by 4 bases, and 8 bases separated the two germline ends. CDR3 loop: CASSLGGRNQPQHF. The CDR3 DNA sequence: TGTGCCAGCAGCTTAGGGGGGCGAAATCAGCCCCAGCATTTT.

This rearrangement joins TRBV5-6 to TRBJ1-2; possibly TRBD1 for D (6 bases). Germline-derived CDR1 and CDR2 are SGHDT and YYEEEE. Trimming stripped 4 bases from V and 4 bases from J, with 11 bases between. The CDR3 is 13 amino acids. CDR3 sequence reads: CASSRGGPYGYTF. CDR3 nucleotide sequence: TGTGCCAGCAGCAGGGGGGGGCCCTATGGCTACACCTTC.